The T cell receptor (beta chain) described here comes from a study of CD8+ T cells in alopecia areata. Extraction of RNA preceded its reverse transcription into cDNA, which served as the sequencing template. Profiled with immunoSEQ multiplex PCR; TCRdb holds only in-frame clones, not every one. The repertoire holds around 210,000 clones, with 56% as singletons. The length of the CDR3 is 13 residues. V lost 2 bases and J lost 3; bases outside the gene matches: 1. The V gene's germline CDR1 is MNHNS and CDR2 SASEGT. The sequence was collected from a human donor in good health. The chain has TRBV6-1 and TRBJ2-7; 7 bases map to TRBD1. The sequenced sample was CD8+ T cells sorted from blood. CDR3 protein: CASSETGDYEQYF. The CDR3 nucleotides are TGTGCCAGCAGTGAAACAGGGGACTACGAGCAGTACTTC.